This TCR beta chain stems from a study of patients and donors after allogeneic stem cell transplantation. TCRdb passed the RT-PCR reads through MiXCR, listing each CDR3 protein once. Among about 960,000 distinct CDR3 sequences listed, roughly 17% were seen once. The CDR3 is 15 residues long. V shed 5 bases and J shed 3 bases, with 14 bases lying between them. From germline, CDR1 is SGHVS and CDR2 FNYEAQ. What was sequenced was blood, either unsorted or a sorted T cell fraction (not recorded which). The genes are TRBV7-6 and TRBJ1-5; the D is unclear. The TCR was taken from a human donor who was either an allogeneic HSCT recipient or a stem cell or donor lymphocyte infusion donor (not recorded which). It is not recorded whose cells these are; they may come from a transplant donor. CDR3 sequence reads: CASSTNSGNNQPQHF. The CDR3 bases are TGTGCCAGCAGCACCAATTCTGGCAACAATCAGCCCCAGCATTTT. The complete variable domain, with remaining parts taken from reference TRBV7-6 and TRBJ1-5, reads GAGVSQSPRYKVTKRGQDVALRCDPISGHVSLYWYRQALGQGPEFLTYFNYEAQQDKSGLPNDRFSAERPEGSISTLTIQRTEQRDSAMYRCASSTNSGNNQPQHFGDGTRLSIL.